The source of this TCR beta chain is a study of cytomegalovirus exposure and HLA in healthy donors (dated by TCRdb to between 2016 and 2019). About the full investigation: An earlier analysis of some 620 of the donors reported 250 to 300 Gb of sequence data and 117 million unique TCR beta sequences obtained from about 180 million T cells. Rather than drawing on any new phenotypic data, the later analysis identified candidate immune exposures from TCR beta sequences and the way those sequences occurred across donors. The study aimed to test whether cataloging public T cell receptors could reveal signatures of past pathogen exposure. Donor age, sex, ethnicity and CMV serostatus were compiled together with the repertoire data. Besides the first cohort of 500 to 700 subjects, a separate validation cohort made up of roughly 120 different subjects was used. Roughly 300 gigabases of sequencing data and around 85 million unique TCR sequences made up an early release that covered roughly 670 HLA-typed donors. Every repertoire in the discovery cohort had been generated on one and the same sequencing platform. High-throughput TCR immunosequencing, statistical association of individual TCRs with disease status, and machine learning were combined to predict cytomegalovirus infection status. To decide whether each TCR beta V gene segment behaved as functional or pseudogenic, an earlier analysis of approximately 590 of the donors relied on high-throughput TCR beta sequencing. HLA typing covered class I and class II loci at four-digit resolution. The study profiled the T cell repertoires of about 640 subjects by immunosequencing and related them to cytomegalovirus serostatus. Typing coverage differed by locus: A, B, C, DRB1 and DQB1 were typed in roughly 629-630 donors, DQA1 in around 500, DPA1 in some 610, and DPB1 in just under 480. About 5 DR-DQ haplotypes were handled as single units for association and clustering, since linkage in the cohort was strong. Of the roughly 390 genotyped donors, approximately 83% fell in the genetic ancestry cluster associated with self-reported Caucasian donors. A later analysis re-analyzed previously published TCR beta repertoires from 666 donors and added high-resolution HLA genotyping to study TCR occurrence patterns. In a later genetic analysis, genome-wide SNP genotypes for about three fifths of the roughly 670 donors were used, and that subset was treated as a discovery cohort. On average, around 200,000 unique TCR beta nucleotide sequences were sequenced per donor among more than 350 genotyped donors of the cohort, with roughly a sixth of those sequences being non-productive. Broader findings and caveats from the paper: Only TCR beta chains were sequenced in this cohort, and the absence of alpha or paired-chain data limited detectable features. The sequencing pipeline was judged likely to have produced a cluster of highly shared sequence variants as a technical artifact. HLA typing was unavailable for some donors at each locus, so association tests used only the typed subset. A total of fewer than 200 TCR beta chains were listed by the study as associated with cytomegalovirus. A further reported finding was that TCR beta sequences accurately predicted the HLA-A and HLA-B alleles for most subjects in the first cohort. The presence/absence analyses assumed that sequencing depth was roughly uniform across donors, and that assumption may not be true. In a later genetic analysis, fewer N-insertions in productive TCRs were reported among donors in an Asian-associated ancestry cluster than the roughly 640-donor mean. Correlated functional status among segregating V segments might be attributable to linkage disequilibrium, but an unknown experimental factor could not be ruled out. Across donors, most TCR sequences were observed very rarely, whereas some public TCRs were present in many individuals. Cytomegalovirus status was reported to be diagnosed by the classifier with high specificity and sensitivity in both the original and validation cohorts. The 87-base-pair reads could not distinguish some IMGT-functional V segments, including TRBV6-2 and TRBV6-3, so those segments were excluded. In a later genetic analysis, a missense DCLRE1C variant was associated with V-gene and J-gene trimming of TCR beta chains, and the association was replicated in an independent cohort. According to a later analysis, most CMV-associated TCR beta chains appeared to be HLA-restricted, and the HLA associations seemed to be driven largely by CMV exposure. Over 15 rarely observed V segments, including chromosome 9 orphons, were excluded from the earlier analysis of about 610 of the donors because counts were too low. The authors suggested that the approach could potentially be generalized to other disease states and immunological phenotypes. Compared with equally common non-associated chains, HLA-associated TCR beta chains in a later analysis were more clonally expanded and had lower generation probabilities. In a later analysis, several top co-occurrence clusters were reported to appear linked to parvovirus B19, influenza, CMV and Epstein-Barr virus. Specific HLA alleles were associated with about 17,000 TCR beta sequences at a false discovery rate of 0.05 in a later analysis. In vitro tests confirmed that a few of the cytomegalovirus-associated TCR beta chains recognize cytomegalovirus antigens. When HLA alleles, especially DR and DQ, strongly co-occurred, attributing TCR associations to individual alleles was difficult. For the cohort, immune exposure information was limited to CMV serostatus. In a later analysis, TCR association rates were found to vary across HLA loci, with the most associated TCRs seen for DRB1 alleles and the fewest for HLA-C alleles. An earlier analysis of around 600 of the donors showed that most TCR beta V segments appeared in productive rearrangements either about 87% or about 30% of the time, which broadly matched IMGT annotations.

Library preparation was by the immunoSEQ multiplex PCR assay. A mixture of 60 forward primers for TCR Vbeta segments and 13 reverse primers for TCR Jbeta segments was used in the multiplex PCR. The CDR3 region of rearranged TCR beta genes was amplified from genomic DNA with a multiplex PCR assay. On the Illumina HiSeq System, the amplified TCR beta libraries were sequenced as 87-base-pair reads. The original pipeline was this. Across the roughly 700 repertoires, a later analysis counted roughly 77 million unique TCR beta chains, roughly 11 million of which were shared by at least two donors. A nearest-neighbor algorithm error-corrected the raw reads and collapsed the reads into unique sequences, merging closely related sequences to remove PCR and sequencing errors. To assign V, D and J gene segments, CDR3 sequences were aligned to IMGT reference sequences. Each retained sequence needed at least a six-nucleotide match to both a V gene segment and a J gene segment. A rearrangement counted as productive if the CDR3 had no stop codons and remained in frame with V and J, and every other rearrangement counted as non-productive. Following IMGT convention, CDR3 was defined as the stretch from the second conserved V-encoded cysteine to the conserved J-encoded phenylalanine. In an earlier analysis of around 540 of the donors, sequences lacking an unambiguous match to a single V gene segment were excluded. In an earlier analysis of approximately 560 of the donors, a V segment was called functional when productive rearrangements were above 56.7%, and segregating when the standard deviation between donors exceeded 5%. A statistical classification framework was built to diagnose cytomegalovirus status from the catalog of TCR beta chain sequences. A later analysis assigned V and J genes by comparing TCR nucleotide sequences with IMGT/GENE-DB human TR gene sequences. Using the TCRdist pipeline, a later analysis assigned CDR3 sequences along with most-parsimonious VDJ recombination scenarios. In a later analysis, each TCR beta chain was defined by its CDR3 amino acid sequence together with its V-gene family, and reads without a unique V-gene family were excluded. As a way to deal with suspected cross-contamination and a sequencing artifact, a later analysis dropped 450 to 600 nucleotide sequences that were highly shared and had low generation probability. In a later analysis, a clonal expansion index for each public chain was calculated from normalized within-repertoire ranks of inferred template counts. Generation probabilities in a later analysis came from a VDJ recombination model fitted to out-of-frame rearrangements, and those results were checked against IGoR. In a later analysis, hypergeometric tests were used to score TCR-TCR, TCR-HLA and TCR-CMV co-occurrence, with a repertoire-size bias correction applied to TCR pairs. To estimate false discovery rates, a later analysis permuted the HLA or CMV assignments 20 times. In a later analysis, co-occurring TCRs were grouped using DBSCAN, and TCRdist sequence similarity was added for clustering within HLA-allele-positive subsets. Repertoires with fewer than 30,000 or more than 120,000 public chains, plus five repertoires with anomalous nucleotide sharing, were excluded from co-occurrence clustering. As stored in TCRdb, this immuneACCESS dataset retains in-frame rearrangements with V and J assigned. A fraction of the clones does not appear; measured against another copy, unresolved V genes explain less than half of the discrepancy, and the remainder lacks a known reason. V, J and clone size were drawn from that table, and D and trimming were deduced from the DNA. The sample table contains roughly 90,000 clones; only one count was recorded for about 73% of them. The top ten constitute about 4.5% of the sample.

There are 15 amino acids in the CDR3, from cysteine to phenylalanine inclusive. Just the 45-base CDR3 DNA is kept, in frame starting at base 1. From V the trimming removes 10 bases and from J it removes 6 bases, while the gene matches leave 13 bases of the junction unaccounted for. The germline V gene (reference sequence) provides CDR1 LNHDA and CDR2 SQIVND. A word on this clone: Its antigen target is currently unknown. Per-base qualities were not stored, and no clone one base away is much larger.

The cohort was made up of approximately 670 healthy bone marrow donors. Cohort members were all nominally healthy when sampled, although unrecorded immune exposures were likely present. The donor tested CMV seropositive and was one of the 289 seropositive cohort members. Every donor gave a peripheral blood sample, and the peripheral blood mononuclear cells from that sample were used for TCR beta sequencing. Genomic DNA extraction from the blood cell samples was performed with the Qiagen DNeasy Blood Extraction Kit. The receptor comes from a middle-aged woman in good health and CMV-seropositive. The V and J genes are TRBV19 and TRBJ1-5, and TRBD1 matches 9 of the central bases. What was sequenced was PBMCs. The nucleotide sequence is TGTGCCACATGCTTAGGACAGGGGTTTGGTCAGCCCCAGCATTTT. Translated, this gives CATCLGQGFGQPQHF. Supplemented by the reference TRBV19 and TRBJ1-5 proteins around the CDR3, the complete variable domain is DGGITQSPKYLFRKEGQNVTLSCEQNLNHDAMYWYRQDPGQGLRLIYYSQIVNDFQKGDIAEGYSVSREKKESFPLTVTSAQKNPTAFYLCATCLGQGFGQPQHFGDGTRLSIL.